This T cell receptor (beta chain) came from a study of cytomegalovirus exposure and HLA in healthy donors. PCR amplification relied on 60 Vbeta primers (plus 13 Jbeta primers). Generated by immunoSEQ multiplex PCR, the TCRdb table keeps only in-frame clones and is missing some. The sample holds about 51,000 clones, about 81% seen once. As for this clone: Its antigen is unknown.

Overall study findings and caveats: A later analysis showed TCR association rates differing by HLA locus, peaking at DRB1 and lowest at HLA-C. Among TCR beta chains, those listed as cytomegalovirus-associated numbered fewer than 200.

Sequences were obtained from PBMCs. This clonotype was sampled from a boy aged 10-17 years in good health and CMV-seropositive.

Here the CDR3 DNA reads TGTGCCAGCAGCGGGACAGGGGTATCTGAAGCTTTCTTT. This codes for CASSGTGVSEAFF. The genes are TRBV6-1 and TRBJ1-1; TRBD1 matches 10 bases. Germline CDR1 reads MNHNS; CDR2 reads SASEGT. The CDR3 runs 13 residues. V dropped 6 bases and J dropped 6; count of bases not matched to a gene: 4.